These 2 T cell receptor beta chains originate from one sample sequenced in a study of T cell clones after liver transplantation. The protocol was immunoSEQ multiplex PCR, while the TCRdb copy is restricted to in-frame clones and leaves out a portion. The profile shows 70,000 or so clones, nearly 95% of them singletons. This sample comprised CD4+ T cells from blood, obtained about 26 months after liver transplant. The receptor set was obtained from a human patient who received a liver transplant. Part of the T cell pool may stem from the graft donor.

This sequence joins TRBV7-3 and TRBJ2-1, with 9 bases fitting TRBD2. Trimming at V came to 5 bases and at J to 5 bases, leaving 7 bases not matched to a gene. This CDR3 contains 15 residues. The germline gives CDR1 SGHTA, CDR2 FQGTGA. The CDR3 DNA reads TGTGCCAGCAGCCCGCTAGCGGGAACTGACAATGAGCAGTTCTTC. Protein: CASSPLAGTDNEQFF.

This sequence joins TRBV7-9 and TRBJ1-2; D is perhaps TRBD1 (5 bases). Germline lookup yields CDR1 SEHNR and CDR2 FQNEAQ (reference sequence). The germline V and J ends were trimmed by 3 bases and 8 bases, with 16 bases remaining between them. This CDR3 has 14 amino acids. The CDR3 coding sequence is TGTGCCAGCAGCTTCCCCTACGCTCAGGGAGGCTACACCTTC. It yields the protein CASSFPYAQGGYTF.